Each of the 6 T cell receptor beta chains below was sequenced from the same sample in a study of T cell repertoires in cytomegalovirus infection. TCRdb reprocessed the reads with MiXCR, giving one entry per CDR3 protein. The sample yields about 240,000 distinct CDR3 sequences, roughly an eighth seen once. The sequenced material came from PBMCs. The receptors shown here come from a human donor in good health (CMV status not recorded). Some clones in this sample may be carry-over from other donors' samples.

This clonotype occurred many times. The rearrangement joins TRBV5-1 to TRBJ1-3; a weak D match, TRBD1 (5 bases). Between the trimmed V and J ends, which lost 1 base and 2 bases, there was a span of 16 bases. The CDR3 spans 17 residues. The germline CDR1 and CDR2 sequences are SGHRS and YFSETQ. CDR3 nucleotides: TGCGCCAGCAGCTTGTTACTACGAGGGACCCCTGGAAACACCATATATTTT. It translates to CASSLLLRGTPGNTIYF.

This clonotype was counted at least ten times. The gene calls are TRBV28 and TRBJ2-4, with a tentative D call TRBD1 (6 bases). The V gene lost 3 bases and the J gene lost 7 bases, with 10 bases spanning the gap. This CDR3 region has 13 residues. Looked up from germline, CDR1 is MDHEN and CDR2 is SYDVKM. CDR3 in DNA: TGTGCCAGCAGTTTGTCCCAGGGGAACATTCAGTACTTC. The encoded protein is CASSLSQGNIQYF.

The sample holds a few counts of this clonotype. V gene TRBV15 combines with J gene TRBJ2-7; D gene unclear. Germline values: CDR1 LNHNV, CDR2 YYDKDF (reference sequence). Trimming removed 2 bases from V and 6 bases from J, with 14 bases in between. This CDR3 contains 14 residues. CDR3: CATSRPEPPTEQYF. CDR3 nucleotide sequence: TGTGCCACCAGCAGACCAGAGCCGCCGACCGAGCAGTACTTC.

This clonotype was recorded a few times. The chain couples TRBV2 to TRBJ2-5, with D perhaps TRBD2 (5 bases). Germline CDR1 SNHLY, CDR2 FYNNEI. This CDR3 spans 14 amino acids. Trimming pared 3 bases from V and 6 bases from J, leaving 14 bases between. CDR3 sequence: CASSEPLDGKTQYF. CDR3 bases: TGTGCCAGCAGTGAGCCACTAGATGGAAAGACCCAGTACTTC.

The rearrangement uses TRBV3-1 and TRBJ1-5; 7 bases align to TRBD1. The J segment lost 6 bases and the V segment lost 5 bases, leaving 7 bases of the junction unmatched. This CDR3 has 14 residues. Germline V gives CDR1 LGHDT, CDR2 YNNKEL (reference sequence). This CDR3 is CASSFQTGSQPQHF. The CDR3, as DNA: TGTGCCAGCAGCTTTCAGACAGGGAGTCAGCCCCAGCATTTT.

This clonotype was observed many times. This chain uses TRBV7-2 with TRBJ2-3; D call uncertain. CDR1 and CDR2 from the germline V gene are SGHTA and FQGNSA. This CDR3 contains 13 residues. V gave up 3 bases and J gave up 2 bases, with 6 bases separating them. CDR3 in amino acids: CASSLQATDTQYF. DNA for the CDR3: TGTGCCAGCAGCTTGCAGGCCACAGATACGCAGTATTTT.